This entry lists 8 T cell receptor beta chains sequenced from one sample in a study of cytomegalovirus exposure and HLA in healthy donors. Primers included in the PCR were 60 Vbeta and 13 Jbeta primers. Sequencing used immunoSEQ multiplex PCR; TCRdb keeps in-frame clones, though not all of them. The sample records 200,000 to 250,000 clones, 76% being singletons. Sequencing was performed on PBMCs. Source of these receptors: a man younger than 30 in good health and CMV-seronegative.

This chain connects TRBV5-1 to TRBJ2-3, with 11 positions matching TRBD2. Germline CDR1 and CDR2: SGHRS and YFSETQ. CDR3 length: 20 residues. With V trimmed by 2 bases and J by 3 bases, 17 bases remained unmatched. The CDR3 nucleotides read TGCGCCAGCAGCTTTCGTGGGGGCCGACTAGCGGGAATCGGTACAGATACGCAGTATTTT. Protein product: CASSFRGGRLAGIGTDTQYF. Using reference TRBV5-1 and TRBJ2-3 for the parts outside the CDR3, the full variable domain is KAGVTQTPRYLIKTRGQQVTLSCSPISGHRSVSWYQQTPGQGLQFLFEYFSETQRNKGNFPGRFSGRQFSNSRSEMNVSTLELGDSALYLCASSFRGGRLAGIGTDTQYFGPGTRLTVL.

CDR3 in DNA: TGCGCCAGCAGCTTGGGACAGGGCCGGGACACTGAAGCTTTCTTT. Its protein product is CASSLGQGRDTEAFF. The rearrangement links TRBV5-1 to TRBJ1-1, with TRBD1 identical over 7 bases. V lost 0 bases and J lost 3; bases outside the gene matches: 5. The length of the CDR3 is 15 residues. Germline CDR1 and CDR2: SGHRS and YFSETQ.

This clone was observed a few times. The J gene is TRBJ2-7, the V gene TRBV6-1; 7 bases are a match to TRBD1. V shed 2 bases, J shed 4 bases, and the junction held 8 bases outside the gene matches. Germline V gene sequence: CDR1 MNHNS, CDR2 SASEGT. The CDR3 totals 15 residues. Here the CDR3 reads CASSESTGVWYEQYF. The CDR3 DNA reads TGTGCCAGCAGTGAAAGCACAGGGGTATGGTACGAGCAGTACTTC.

This clone was counted once. The chain is built from TRBV15 and TRBJ2-1, with TRBD1 identical over 8 bases. The CDR3 has 20 residues. Germline assignment: CDR1 LNHNV and CDR2 YYDKDF (reference sequence). V shed 0 bases, J shed 8 bases, and the junction held 21 bases outside the gene matches. The CDR3 coding sequence is TGTGCCACCAGCAGAGAACGCCCCTATGTCCAGGGGGCCTATGATTATGAGCAGTTCTTC. This translates into CATSRERPYVQGAYDYEQFF.

The gene calls are TRBV2 and TRBJ1-1; 9 positions agree with TRBD1. V shed 6 bases and J 1 base; nucleotides not matched to a gene: 3. There are 14 residues in the CDR3. The germline gives CDR1 SNHLY, CDR2 FYNNEI. CDR3 in DNA: TGTGCCAGCAGGGGGGACAGGGCGAACACTGAAGCTTTCTTT. Encoded protein: CASRGDRANTEAFF.

This clone was recorded a few times. The chain has TRBV19 and TRBJ2-5, with 10 bases identical to TRBD1. This CDR3 comprises 13 residues. Germline trimming cut 4 bases from V and 5 bases from J; bases unmatched to any gene: 1. Germline-derived CDR1 and CDR2 are LNHDA and SQIVND (reference sequence). The CDR3 region has the DNA TGTGCCAGTAGTAAGGACAGGGGGGAGACCCAGTACTTC. It specifies CASSKDRGETQYF.

DNA of the CDR3: TGTGCCAGCAGTTTAGGACAGGAGGTAGATACGCAGTATTTT. Residues: CASSLGQEVDTQYF. V gene TRBV28 combines with J gene TRBJ2-3, with 7 bases identical to TRBD1. This CDR3 is 14 amino acids long. Losses at the gene ends were 2 bases for V and 5 bases for J; bases not matched to a gene: 4. The V gene's germline CDR1 is MDHEN and CDR2 SYDVKM.

This clone was picked up a small number of times. The V and J genes are TRBV30 and TRBJ2-7; TRBD1 matches at 11 bases. With 1 base clipped from V and 3 bases from J, the junction kept 2 bases outside the gene matches. The CDR3 is made up of 14 amino acids. CDR1 and CDR2 (germline): GTSNPN, SVGIG (reference sequence). The CDR3 sequence is CAWSAGTGGYEQYF. The CDR3, as DNA: TGTGCCTGGAGTGCGGGGACAGGGGGCTACGAGCAGTACTTC.